One T cell receptor (beta chain) is described in this entry. Profiling relied on immunoSEQ multiplex PCR, and the TCRdb table lists in-frame clones only, not all of them. The sample lists around 300,000 clones; 87% were seen once. Trimming left V 7 bases short and J 1 base short, with 19 bases between. This CDR3 has 16 amino acids. Germline-derived CDR1 and CDR2 are SGHNT and YENEEA. This sample is part of a study of blood T cell repertoires in COVID-19. Each participant's cohort was designated according to participant-reported clinical history. The chain joins TRBV11-3 to TRBJ2-5; TRBD2 is a possible D gene (5 bases). The sample comprised PBMCs or T cells enriched from blood (not recorded which). The clonotype originates from a woman between 40 and 50 years old who had recovered from COVID-19. The chain's CDR3 is CASTSGRDHLQETQYF. The CDR3 coding sequence is TGTGCCAGCACCTCGGGAAGGGATCACCTCCAAGAGACCCAGTACTTC.